Listed below are T cell receptor beta chains from one sample, sequenced in a study of shared clonotypes between healthy human individuals. Produced via immunoSEQ multiplex PCR; TCRdb's table is partial and in-frame only. The sample includes 2 million to 2.5 million clones, 85% to 95% seen only once; the top ten take 0.3% to 0.4%. Source material: naive CD4+ T cells from PBMCs. The receptors originated from a man aged 18 to 29 in good health. Some clones in this sample may be carry-over from other donors' samples. Both conserved end residues are part of each CDR3. The order of the fields is J gene, V gene, clone size, D gene, CDR3 DNA, CDR3 protein. A D gene is named only where the DNA matches it firmly. Clone size, where shown, is once, few, many, or a class for clones that have expanded.

>TRBJ1-5|TRBV30|few|TRBD1
TGTGCCTGGAGGGGACAGGAGAGTCAGCCCCAGCATTTT
CAWRGQESQPQHF
>TRBJ1-4|TRBV27|-|TRBD1
TGTGCCAGCAGTCTTTACGGGACAGCTTATTTCTCATCTGAAAAACTGTTTTTT
CASSLYGTAYFSSEKLFF
>TRBJ1-1|TRBV28|-|-
TGTGCCAGCAGACGACTTTCTCCTCACACTGAAGCTTTCTTT
CASRRLSPHTEAFF
>TRBJ2-7|TRBV10-3|-|TRBD2
TGTGCCATCAGGAATATAGGGACTAGCCCCCGCGAGCAGTACTTC
CAIRNIGTSPREQYF
>TRBJ2-7|TRBV5-4|once|TRBD2
TGTGCCAGCAGCTTGTCGCGGGGGGCGTCTTCCGAGCAGTACTTC
CASSLSRGASSEQYF
>TRBJ1-5|TRBV7-2|-|TRBD1
TGTGCCAGCAGCTTAGGGACAGGGTTCTATCAGCCCCAGCATTTT
CASSLGTGFYQPQHF
>TRBJ2-3|TRBV7-3|-|TRBD1
TGTGCCAGCAGCTTACAGGGGGCAGATACGCAGTATTTT
CASSLQGADTQYF
>TRBJ2-7|TRBV6-5|-|TRBD1
TGTGCCAGCAGGAGGACAGGGAGCTACGAGCAGTACTTC
CASRRTGSYEQYF
>TRBJ2-7|TRBV14|-|-
TGTGCCAGCAGCCCCCAAAGGGGAGGCGAGCAGTACTTC
CASSPQRGGEQYF
>TRBJ1-4|TRBV9|-|TRBD1
TGTGCCAGCAGCGACGGGGTCGGACAGGCAACTAATGAAAAACTGTTTTTT
CASSDGVGQATNEKLFF
>TRBJ2-1|TRBV5-1|-|TRBD2
TGCGCCAGCAGCTTGGCTAGCGGGACTTACAATGAGCAGTTCTTC
CASSLASGTYNEQFF
>TRBJ1-2|TRBV10-3|-|-
TGTGCCATCAGTGAGTCGACAGTTAGGGCTAACTATGGCTACACCTTC
CAISESTVRANYGYTF
>TRBJ1-1|TRBV18|-|-
TGTGCCAGCTCACCATCCGTGTCCACTGAAGCTTTCTTT
CASSPSVSTEAFF
>TRBJ1-3|TRBV5-1|-|TRBD1
TGCGCCAGCAGCTTGGGGGACAGCTCCCGAAACACCATATATTTT
CASSLGDSSRNTIYF
>TRBJ2-1|TRBV28|-|-
TGTGCCAGCCGGAGCTCCTACAATGAGCAGTTCTTC
CASRSSYNEQFF
>TRBJ2-1|TRBV2|-|TRBD1
TGTGCCAGCCTACCGGACAGGGGCCGCGAGCAGTTCTTC
CASLPDRGREQFF
>TRBJ2-5|TRBV19|-|-
TGTGCCAGTAGCCCTCGACGGGGACAAGAGACCCAGTACTTC
CASSPRRGQETQYF
>TRBJ2-7|TRBV11-2|-|-
TGTGCCAGCAGCTTAGGCTATAGCGATTACGAGCAGTACTTC
CASSLGYSDYEQYF
>TRBJ2-7|TRBV5-4|-|-
TGTGCCAGCAGCTCGGGGGACACCCCCTACGAGCAGTACTTC
CASSSGDTPYEQYF
>TRBJ1-4|TRBV6-6|-|-
TGTGCCAGCACTACCGGCGGGAATGAAAAACTGTTTTTT
CASTTGGNEKLFF
>TRBJ2-7|TRBV6-6|-|-
TGTGCCAGCAGACCACCGGGACTCCCGACCTACGAGCAGTACTTC
CASRPPGLPTYEQYF
>TRBJ1-5|TRBV5-1|-|-
TGCGCCAGCAGCTTGGCGGGGGTAAGCAATCAGCCCCAGCATTTT
CASSLAGVSNQPQHF
>TRBJ2-7|TRBV7-2|-|-
TGTGCCAGCAGCTCACGCACATCCTACGAGCAGTACTTC
CASSSRTSYEQYF